What follows are 10 T cell receptor beta chains derived from one specimen sequenced in a study of cytomegalovirus exposure and HLA in healthy donors (dated by TCRdb to about 2017). The method behind the library was the immunoSEQ multiplex PCR assay. For the multiplex PCR, a mixture combining 60 forward primers for TCR Vbeta segments and 13 reverse primers for TCR Jbeta segments was used. The table comes from immuneACCESS by way of TCRdb, which keeps in-frame sequences with V and J called. Part of the clones is missing from these tables; in studies checked, under half for an unresolved V gene and the rest for unknown reasons. The record for this sample contains approximately 190,000 clones. About 6.8% of the sample rests with the top ten. The specimen sequenced was PBMCs. The receptors derive from a man aged 25 to 40 in good health and CMV-seronegative.

CDR3 amino acids: CATSRAGREGGSEQYF. The CDR3 DNA is TGTGCCACCAGCAGAGCCGGAAGGGAAGGGGGAAGCGAGCAGTACTTC. The chain combines TRBV15 with TRBJ2-7, with D tentatively TRBD1 (6 bases). Germline assignment: CDR1 LNHNV and CDR2 YYDKDF (reference sequence). V lost 1 base and J 6 bases, leaving 19 bases between the germline ends. CDR3 length: 16 amino acids.

The gene calls are TRBV19 and TRBJ2-1, with 8 positions matching TRBD1. Germline lookup yields CDR1 LNHDA and CDR2 SQIVND (reference sequence). The CDR3 contains 14 residues. The V gene end was trimmed by 9 bases and the J gene end by 5 bases; junction bases not matched to a gene: 9. In DNA form, the CDR3 reads TGTGCCAGCGGGAACAGGGGGACGGACAATGAGCAGTTCTTC. This codes for CASGNRGTDNEQFF.

The chain recombines TRBV15 with TRBJ2-5, with 8 bases identical to TRBD1. The CDR3 totals 16 residues. V dropped 2 bases and J dropped 3; count of bases not matched to a gene: 8. Germline V gene sequence: CDR1 LNHNV, CDR2 YYDKDF (reference sequence). The CDR3 sequence is CATSRPQGQAKETQYF. The CDR3 DNA reads as TGTGCCACCAGCAGACCACAGGGACAGGCTAAAGAGACCCAGTACTTC.

The J gene is TRBJ2-3, the V gene TRBV21-1; the listed D gene, TRBD1, was not tested against the DNA. TRBV21-1 is designated a pseudogene. This CDR3 has 17 residues. The CDR3 DNA reads as TGTGCCAGCAGCAAAGAAGGACATTCGAGGCACGGGGATACGCAGTATTTT. Residues: CASSKEGHSRHGDTQYF.

This chain links TRBV4-3 with TRBJ2-4; the match to TRBD2 covers 8 bases. Germline assignment: CDR1 LGHNA and CDR2 YSLEER. CDR3 length equals 17 residues. Losses at the gene ends were 2 bases for V and 4 bases for J; bases not matched to a gene: 10. The CDR3 coding sequence is TGCGCCAGCAGCCAATCTCGGAGCGGGGGACCAAAAAACATTCAGTACTTC. Encoded protein: CASSQSRSGGPKNIQYF.

V gene TRBV10-3 combines with J gene TRBJ1-2; no firm D call. V shed 10 bases and J shed 0 bases, with 15 bases lying between them. Germline values: CDR1 ENHRY, CDR2 SYGVKD. The CDR3 is 14 amino acids. CDR3 protein: CATVVSLSNYGYTF. The CDR3 DNA is TGTGCCACCGTCGTAAGCCTATCTAACTATGGCTACACCTTC.

This chain connects TRBV18 to TRBJ1-3; a possible D gene is TRBD1 (5 bases). The CDR3 extends over 15 amino acids. The ends were cut back, 2 bases at V and 4 bases at J, with 12 bases in the middle. In germline, CDR1 is KGHSH, CDR2 LQKENI. CDR3 region: CASSPSSGSGNTIYF. For the CDR3, the DNA is TGTGCCAGCTCACCATCATCAGGGTCCGGAAACACCATATATTTT.

The chain combines TRBV9 with TRBJ1-1; D not certain. V was clipped by 1 base and J by 3 bases, with 16 bases between them. The length of the CDR3 is 16 residues. In germline, CDR1 is SGDLS, CDR2 YYNGEE. CDR3 protein: CASSVSGSRYDTEAFF. CDR3 nucleotides: TGTGCCAGCAGCGTATCGGGGTCGAGGTACGACACTGAAGCTTTCTTT.

This chain joins TRBV5-1 and TRBJ1-1, with D perhaps TRBD1 (5 bases). With 4 bases removed from V and 6 bases from J, the gap between germline ends came to 13 bases. Germline lookup yields CDR1 SGHRS and CDR2 YFSETQ. The CDR3 runs 13 residues. Here the CDR3 reads CASSKTVLSEAFF. DNA of the CDR3: TGCGCCAGCAGCAAGACAGTTTTGTCTGAAGCTTTCTTT.

The chain is built from TRBV28 and TRBJ2-7; 10 positions match TRBD2. The CDR3 is 16 amino acids. Germline CDR1 is MDHEN and CDR2 is SYDVKM. With 5 bases clipped from V and 1 base from J, the junction kept 8 bases outside the gene matches. The CDR3 is CASSPTSGKDSYEQYF. CDR3 sequence (DNA): TGTGCCAGCAGTCCTACTAGCGGGAAGGATTCCTACGAGCAGTACTTC.